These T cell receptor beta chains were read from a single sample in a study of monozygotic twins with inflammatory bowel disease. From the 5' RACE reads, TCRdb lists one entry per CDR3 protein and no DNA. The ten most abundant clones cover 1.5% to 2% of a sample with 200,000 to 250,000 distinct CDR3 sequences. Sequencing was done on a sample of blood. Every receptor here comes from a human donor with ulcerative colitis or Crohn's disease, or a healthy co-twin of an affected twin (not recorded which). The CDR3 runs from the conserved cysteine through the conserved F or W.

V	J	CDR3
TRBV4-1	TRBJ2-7	CASSLNGVRTYEQYF
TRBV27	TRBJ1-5	CASSSGSSGQTIHQPQHF
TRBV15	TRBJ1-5	CATSPRTGNSNQPQHF
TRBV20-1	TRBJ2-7	CSAGRQGRPYEQYF
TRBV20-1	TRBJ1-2	CSARREGTNYGYTF
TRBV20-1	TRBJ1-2	CSASPDLRNYGYTF
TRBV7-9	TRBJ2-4	CASSFQTAKNIQYF
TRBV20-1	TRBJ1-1	CSARDLSRGTEAFF
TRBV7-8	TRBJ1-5	CASSLAGGGSQPQHF
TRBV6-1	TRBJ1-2	CASSVTAGLNYGYTF
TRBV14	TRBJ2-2	CASSQVQHFTGELFF
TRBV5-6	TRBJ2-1	CATTTGAYNEQFF
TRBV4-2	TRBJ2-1	CASSQGEGGGSSYNEQFF
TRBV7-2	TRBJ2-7	CASSLAQSGYEQYF
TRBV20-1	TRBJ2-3	CSATRQGAGTDTQYF
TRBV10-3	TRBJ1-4	CAISASGGLNEKLFF
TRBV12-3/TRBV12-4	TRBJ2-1	CSSRLAGGFKNEQFF
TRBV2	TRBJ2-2	CASRLRDRDTGELFF
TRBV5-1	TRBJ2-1	CASTVRAGGSNEQFF
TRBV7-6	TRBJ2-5	CASTKGETQYF
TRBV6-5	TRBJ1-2	CASSYVEAADYGYTF
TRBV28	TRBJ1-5	CASSPGTGVNQPQHF
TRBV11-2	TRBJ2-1	CASSLDPALSYNEQFF
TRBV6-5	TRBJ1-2	CASSYQGPYGYTF
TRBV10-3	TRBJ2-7	CAIRDGDRSSYEQYF
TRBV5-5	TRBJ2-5	CASSLWTVQETQYF
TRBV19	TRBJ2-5	CASSIDPGWKETQYF
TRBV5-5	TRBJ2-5	CASSYSDLRRETQYF
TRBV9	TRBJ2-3	CASSAGTTDTQYF
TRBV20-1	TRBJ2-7	CSARDQGQGLPYEQYF
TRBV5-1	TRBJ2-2	CASSKRGDTGELFF
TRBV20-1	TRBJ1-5	CSAIRDISNQPQHF
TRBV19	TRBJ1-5	CAILTGTGDDQPQHF
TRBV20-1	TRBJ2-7	CSARDQQSIYEQYF
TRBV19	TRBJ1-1	CASSIRGATEAFF
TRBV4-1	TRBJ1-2	CASSPVGQGVSYGYTF
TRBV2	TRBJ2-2	CASATVTDGELFF
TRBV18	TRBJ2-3	CASSPQRLETPLNTDTQYF